These T cell receptor beta chains were read from a single sample in a study of blood T cell repertoires in COVID-19. Method: immunoSEQ multiplex PCR; TCRdb's copy keeps in-frame clones and lacks some. The sample records approximately 450,000 clones, roughly 91% being singletons. What was sequenced was peripheral blood. These receptors came from a woman between 25 and 40 years old with acute or convalescent COVID-19. Both conserved end residues are part of each CDR3. D genes are given only for firm matches. Size is omitted from some rows. Given values are once, few, many or a class for expanded clones.

clone size: once
D gene: NA
J gene: TRBJ1-1
V gene: TRBV6-5
CDR3 protein: CASSANWYTEAFF
CDR3 DNA: TGTGCCAGCAGCGCCAACTGGTACACTGAAGCTTTCTTT

clone size: NA
D gene: NA
J gene: TRBJ2-6
V gene: TRBV10-3
CDR3 protein: CAISDSNGANVLTF
CDR3 DNA: TGTGCCATCAGCGACAGCAATGGGGCCAACGTCCTGACTTTC

clone size: few
D gene: NA
J gene: TRBJ1-6
V gene: TRBV6-5
CDR3 protein: CASSYSAGYYNSPLHF
CDR3 DNA: TGTGCCAGCAGTTACTCCGCGGGGTACTATAATTCACCCCTCCACTTT

clone size: NA
D gene: NA
J gene: TRBJ2-4
V gene: TRBV6-5
CDR3 protein: CASSQTLAKNIQYF
CDR3 DNA: TGTGCCAGCAGTCAAACTCTAGCCAAAAACATTCAGTACTTC

clone size: few
D gene: NA
J gene: TRBJ1-1
V gene: TRBV25-1
CDR3 protein: CASRSTVNTEAFF
CDR3 DNA: TGTGCCAGCAGATCGACAGTGAACACTGAAGCTTTCTTT

clone size: NA
D gene: NA
J gene: TRBJ2-1
V gene: TRBV7-2
CDR3 protein: CASSFYGGHYNEQFF
CDR3 DNA: TGTGCCAGCAGCTTTTACGGGGGGCACTACAATGAGCAGTTCTTC

clone size: NA
D gene: NA
J gene: TRBJ2-3
V gene: TRBV28
CDR3 protein: CASSRSWTDSDTQYF
CDR3 DNA: TGTGCCAGCAGTCGATCTTGGACAGACTCAGATACGCAGTATTTT

clone size: NA
D gene: NA
J gene: TRBJ1-1
V gene: TRBV2
CDR3 protein: CASSEFAAGLLTEAFF
CDR3 DNA: TGTGCCAGCAGTGAATTTGCGGCAGGGTTACTCACTGAAGCTTTCTTT

clone size: NA
D gene: NA
J gene: TRBJ1-2
V gene: TRBV12-3/TRBV12-4
CDR3 protein: CASGRGSYGYTF
CDR3 DNA: TGTGCCTCAGGAAGGGGAAGCTATGGCTACACCTTC

clone size: NA
D gene: NA
J gene: TRBJ2-7
V gene: TRBV4-1
CDR3 protein: CASSQLPGQDYEQYF
CDR3 DNA: TGCGCCAGCAGCCAACTACCGGGACAAGATTACGAGCAGTACTTC

clone size: NA
D gene: NA
J gene: TRBJ1-4
V gene: TRBV28
CDR3 protein: CASSFSGKLNEKLFF
CDR3 DNA: TGTGCCAGCAGTTTCTCCGGGAAGTTGAATGAAAAACTGTTTTTT

clone size: NA
D gene: NA
J gene: TRBJ1-6
V gene: TRBV5-4
CDR3 protein: CASDIQGRSPLHF
CDR3 DNA: TGTGCCAGCGATATACAGGGTAGGTCACCCCTCCACTTT

clone size: many
D gene: TRBD1
J gene: TRBJ2-2
V gene: TRBV7-8
CDR3 protein: CASSLTGTDTGELFF
CDR3 DNA: TGTGCCAGCAGCTTAACCGGGACAGACACCGGGGAGCTGTTTTTT

clone size: NA
D gene: NA
J gene: TRBJ1-1
V gene: TRBV6-5
CDR3 protein: CASTGGLEAFF
CDR3 DNA: TGTGCCAGCACCGGGGGGCTTGAAGCTTTCTTT

clone size: NA
D gene: TRBD2
J gene: TRBJ2-1
V gene: TRBV7-2
CDR3 protein: CASRSAGSHNEQFF
CDR3 DNA: TGTGCCAGCAGGTCAGCGGGGTCCCACAATGAGCAGTTCTTC

clone size: NA
D gene: TRBD1
J gene: TRBJ1-6
V gene: TRBV27
CDR3 protein: CASRVGTGVGNSPLHF
CDR3 DNA: TGTGCCAGCCGGGTAGGGACAGGGGTAGGGAATTCACCCCTCCACTTT

clone size: NA
D gene: TRBD1
J gene: TRBJ1-1
V gene: TRBV5-1
CDR3 protein: CASSLAGTVMNTEAFF
CDR3 DNA: TGCGCCAGCAGCTTGGCCGGGACAGTCATGAACACTGAAGCTTTCTTT

clone size: NA
D gene: TRBD1
J gene: TRBJ2-3
V gene: TRBV12-5
CDR3 protein: CASGSSRDSLGTQYF
CDR3 DNA: TGTGCTAGTGGTTCGAGCCGGGACAGTCTTGGTACGCAGTATTTT

clone size: NA
D gene: NA
J gene: TRBJ2-7
V gene: TRBV14
CDR3 protein: CASRGQPDYEQYF
CDR3 DNA: TGTGCCAGCAGAGGACAGCCAGACTACGAGCAGTACTTC

clone size: NA
D gene: TRBD1
J gene: TRBJ1-4
V gene: TRBV6-5
CDR3 protein: CASSLGQGAANEKLFF
CDR3 DNA: TGTGCCAGCAGTTTGGGACAGGGAGCAGCTAATGAAAAACTGTTTTTT

clone size: NA
D gene: NA
J gene: TRBJ1-2
V gene: TRBV5-8
CDR3 protein: CASSLTGLGYGYTF
CDR3 DNA: TGTGCCAGCAGCTTGACAGGGCTCGGGTATGGCTACACCTTC

clone size: NA
D gene: NA
J gene: TRBJ2-5
V gene: TRBV20-1
CDR3 protein: CSASRGGAEETQYF
CDR3 DNA: TGCAGTGCTAGTAGGGGGGGGGCCGAAGAGACCCAGTACTTC

clone size: NA
D gene: TRBD2
J gene: TRBJ2-7
V gene: TRBV5-4
CDR3 protein: CASSLVGSGRTYEQYF
CDR3 DNA: TGTGCCAGCAGCTTGGTGGGTAGCGGGCGCACCTACGAGCAGTACTTC

clone size: NA
D gene: NA
J gene: TRBJ2-1
V gene: TRBV27
CDR3 protein: CASSFSPSPDEQFF
CDR3 DNA: TGTGCCAGCAGTTTTAGCCCTTCCCCGGATGAGCAGTTCTTC

clone size: NA
D gene: TRBD2
J gene: TRBJ2-3
V gene: TRBV24-1
CDR3 protein: CATSDLGIAGGNTDTQYF
CDR3 DNA: TGTGCCACCAGTGATTTGGGGATAGCGGGGGGCAACACAGATACGCAGTATTTT

clone size: NA
D gene: TRBD1
J gene: TRBJ1-2
V gene: TRBV12-3/TRBV12-4
CDR3 protein: CASSRDRLGYTF
CDR3 DNA: TGTGCCAGCAGTCGGGACAGGCTTGGCTACACCTTC

clone size: NA
D gene: TRBD1
J gene: TRBJ2-1
V gene: TRBV15
CDR3 protein: CATSSSRGEQFF
CDR3 DNA: TGTGCCACCAGCAGTTCCAGGGGGGAGCAGTTCTTC

clone size: NA
D gene: NA
J gene: TRBJ1-5
V gene: TRBV7-9
CDR3 protein: CASSLGANQPQHF
CDR3 DNA: TGTGCCAGCAGCTTGGGAGCGAATCAGCCCCAGCATTTT

clone size: NA
D gene: NA
J gene: TRBJ2-5
V gene: TRBV15
CDR3 protein: CATSRDRREETQYF
CDR3 DNA: TGTGCCACCAGCAGAGATCGGAGGGAAGAGACCCAGTACTTC

clone size: NA
D gene: TRBD1
J gene: TRBJ1-5
V gene: TRBV6-6
CDR3 protein: CASKKQGDSNQPQHF
CDR3 DNA: TGTGCCAGCAAGAAACAGGGGGATAGCAATCAGCCCCAGCATTTT

clone size: NA
D gene: TRBD2
J gene: TRBJ2-1
V gene: TRBV3-1/TRBV3-2
CDR3 protein: CATGGGGRSEQFF
CDR3 DNA: TGTGCCACCGGGGGCGGGGGGAGGAGTGAGCAGTTCTTC

clone size: NA
D gene: NA
J gene: TRBJ1-4
V gene: TRBV19
CDR3 protein: CASTPRRGKLFF
CDR3 DNA: TGTGCCAGTACCCCCCGGAGGGGAAAACTGTTTTTT

clone size: NA
D gene: TRBD1
J gene: TRBJ1-3
V gene: TRBV5-5
CDR3 protein: CASSVRQGGNTIYF
CDR3 DNA: TGTGCCAGCAGTGTCCGACAGGGTGGAAACACCATATATTTT

clone size: NA
D gene: TRBD1
J gene: TRBJ2-7
V gene: TRBV5-1
CDR3 protein: CASSLEAGGFEQYF
CDR3 DNA: TGCGCCAGCAGCTTGGAGGCAGGGGGTTTCGAGCAGTACTTC

clone size: NA
D gene: NA
J gene: TRBJ2-7
V gene: TRBV27
CDR3 protein: CASSLSGGLYEQYF
CDR3 DNA: TGTGCCAGCAGTTTGTCCGGGGGGCTCTACGAGCAGTACTTC

clone size: NA
D gene: TRBD1
J gene: TRBJ2-2
V gene: TRBV5-1
CDR3 protein: CASSPGQTNTGELFF
CDR3 DNA: TGCGCCAGCAGCCCGGGACAGACGAACACCGGGGAGCTGTTTTTT

clone size: NA
D gene: NA
J gene: TRBJ2-2
V gene: TRBV5-4
CDR3 protein: CASSRERGLGELFF
CDR3 DNA: TGTGCCAGCAGCCGTGAAAGGGGACTCGGGGAGCTGTTTTTT

clone size: NA
D gene: TRBD1
J gene: TRBJ2-3
V gene: TRBV18
CDR3 protein: CASSFQGVLTDTQYF
CDR3 DNA: TGTGCCAGCTCCTTCCAGGGGGTCCTCACAGATACGCAGTATTTT

clone size: NA
D gene: NA
J gene: TRBJ2-4
V gene: TRBV5-4
CDR3 protein: CASSSVAKNIQYF
CDR3 DNA: TGTGCCAGCAGCTCGGTAGCCAAAAACATTCAGTACTTC

clone size: NA
D gene: NA
J gene: TRBJ1-2
V gene: TRBV5-1
CDR3 protein: CASSLATTESGYTF
CDR3 DNA: TGCGCCAGCAGCTTGGCTACAACAGAGAGCGGCTACACCTTC

clone size: NA
D gene: TRBD2
J gene: TRBJ2-5
V gene: TRBV28
CDR3 protein: CASSLGLAGGSLQETQYF
CDR3 DNA: TGTGCCAGCAGTTTAGGACTAGCGGGGGGCTCACTCCAAGAGACCCAGTACTTC

clone size: NA
D gene: NA
J gene: TRBJ1-2
V gene: TRBV9
CDR3 protein: CASSVDHRSSYGYTF
CDR3 DNA: TGTGCCAGCAGCGTAGACCACAGGTCTTCCTATGGCTACACCTTC

clone size: NA
D gene: TRBD1
J gene: TRBJ1-1
V gene: TRBV19
CDR3 protein: CASSISAIDRGTEAFF
CDR3 DNA: TGTGCCAGTAGTATTTCGGCTATAGACAGGGGGACTGAAGCTTTCTTT

clone size: NA
D gene: NA
J gene: TRBJ1-6
V gene: TRBV5-4
CDR3 protein: CASSLAVWGDRTNSPLHF
CDR3 DNA: TGTGCCAGCAGCTTGGCCGTGTGGGGGGACCGAACCAATTCACCCCTCCACTTT

clone size: NA
D gene: NA
J gene: TRBJ2-5
V gene: TRBV7-3
CDR3 protein: CASSPGSGETQYF
CDR3 DNA: TGTGCCAGCAGCCCCGGTTCAGGAGAGACCCAGTACTTC

clone size: NA
D gene: TRBD1
J gene: TRBJ2-7
V gene: TRBV19
CDR3 protein: CASSSGTGSSYEQYF
CDR3 DNA: TGTGCCAGTAGTAGCGGGACAGGGAGCTCCTACGAGCAGTACTTC

clone size: NA
D gene: TRBD1
J gene: TRBJ2-1
V gene: TRBV19
CDR3 protein: CASSIKGALLSYNEQFF
CDR3 DNA: TGTGCCAGTAGTATCAAGGGGGCACTCCTCTCCTACAATGAGCAGTTCTTC

clone size: NA
D gene: NA
J gene: TRBJ2-1
V gene: TRBV29-1
CDR3 protein: CSVTRDNEQFF
CDR3 DNA: TGCAGCGTCACCCGGGACAATGAGCAGTTCTTC

clone size: NA
D gene: NA
J gene: TRBJ2-7
V gene: TRBV5-1
CDR3 protein: CASSLQLGGASYEQYF
CDR3 DNA: TGCGCCAGCAGCTTGCAATTGGGGGGGGCCTCTTACGAGCAGTACTTC

clone size: NA
D gene: TRBD1
J gene: TRBJ2-1
V gene: TRBV5-6
CDR3 protein: CASSLLPGQIWVF
CDR3 DNA: TGTGCCAGCAGCTTGTTACCGGGACAGATATGGGTCTTC

clone size: NA
D gene: NA
J gene: TRBJ2-7
V gene: TRBV2
CDR3 protein: CASSVNRDRRPDLATYEQYF
CDR3 DNA: TGTGCCAGCAGTGTTAACCGCGACCGGAGACCGGACCTAGCTACCTACGAGCAGTACTTC

clone size: once
D gene: TRBD1
J gene: TRBJ1-3
V gene: TRBV11-2
CDR3 protein: CASSQDRETSGNTIYF
CDR3 DNA: TGTGCCAGCAGCCAGGACAGGGAGACCTCTGGAAACACCATATATTTT

clone size: NA
D gene: NA
J gene: TRBJ1-1
V gene: TRBV27
CDR3 protein: CASSQVGGLGEAFF
CDR3 DNA: TGTGCCAGCAGTCAAGTTGGCGGGTTAGGTGAAGCTTTCTTT